The T cell receptor beta chain described here comes from a study of T cell responses to AZD1222 COVID-19 vaccine. Study as a whole: Second-dose intervals of approximately 4 or approximately 12 weeks were pooled.

A single count supports this clone. Germline V lookup: CDR1 SGHAT, CDR2 FQDESV (reference sequence). The CDR3 loop spans 14 amino acids. V shed 1 base and J shed 3 bases, with 9 bases lying between them. Method: immunoSEQ multiplex PCR; TCRdb's copy keeps in-frame clones and lacks some. The table has about 160,000 clones, 75% to 90% seen once. This chain joins TRBV11-1 and TRBJ1-1; a possible D gene is TRBD1 (5 bases). The specimen was peripheral blood, collected on day 0 of AZD1222 vaccination. The source is an adult in good health. This CDR3 is CASSLVVRDTEAFF. DNA of the CDR3: TGTGCCAGCAGCTTAGTAGTCAGGGACACTGAAGCTTTCTTT. Based on the CDR3 plus reference TRBV11-1 and TRBJ1-1, the full variable domain is EAEVAQSPRYKITEKSQAVAFWCDPISGHATLYWYRQILGQGPELLVQFQDESVVDDSQLPKDRFSAERLKGVDSTLKIQPAELGDSAMYLCASSLVVRDTEAFFGQGTRLTVV.